Listed below are T cell receptor beta chains from one sample, sequenced in a study of CD8 T cells in Susac syndrome. TCRdb analysed the immunoSEQ multiplex PCR reads with MiXCR anew, one entry per CDR3 protein. The top ten clones hold 0.06% to 0.075% of a sample with under 350,000 distinct CDR3 sequences, around 92% of them seen once. The sample was CD4+ T cells from PBMCs. Source of these receptors: a human donor with multiple sclerosis. The CDR3 runs from the conserved cysteine through the conserved F or W. Each record gives: CDR3 length, V gene, clone size, J gene, D gene, CDR3 DNA, CDR3 protein. D genes are given only for firm matches. Expanded clones get a size class; other rows say once, few or many, or leave the size out.

cdr3_length: 12; v_call: TRBV20-1; clone_size: .; j_call: TRBJ2-7; d_call: .; cdr3_nt: TGCAGTGCTAGAGCGGTAGGCCACGAGCAGTACTTC; cdr3_aa: CSARAVGHEQYF
cdr3_length: 16; v_call: TRBV23-1; clone_size: .; j_call: TRBJ2-7; d_call: .; cdr3_nt: TGCGCCAGCAGCCGGGCAGAAGTTATCGATTCCTACGAGCAGTACTTC; cdr3_aa: CASSRAEVIDSYEQYF
cdr3_length: 16; v_call: TRBV11-2; clone_size: .; j_call: TRBJ2-1; d_call: .; cdr3_nt: TGTGCCAGCAGCTTATTTAGGGATCCGGGTTACAATGAGCAGTTCTTC; cdr3_aa: CASSLFRDPGYNEQFF
cdr3_length: 16; v_call: TRBV7-3; clone_size: once; j_call: TRBJ2-3; d_call: TRBD1; cdr3_nt: TGTGCCAGCAGCTTAAAGGGGGCAGATAGTTTCGATACGCAGTATTTT; cdr3_aa: CASSLKGADSFDTQYF
cdr3_length: 14; v_call: TRBV20-1; clone_size: once; j_call: TRBJ1-1; d_call: .; cdr3_nt: TGCAGTGCTAGACTACCCCTGGGGAACACTGAAGCTTTCTTT; cdr3_aa: CSARLPLGNTEAFF
cdr3_length: 15; v_call: TRBV7-2; clone_size: .; j_call: TRBJ2-5; d_call: .; cdr3_nt: TGTGCCAGCAGCGACCGGGCTAATTCGAAAGAGACCCAGTACTTC; cdr3_aa: CASSDRANSKETQYF
cdr3_length: 18; v_call: TRBV3-1; clone_size: .; j_call: TRBJ2-3; d_call: .; cdr3_nt: TGTGCCAGCAGCCCACCTCTCCATGGCCTCAGGGGCACAGATACGCAGTATTTT; cdr3_aa: CASSPPLHGLRGTDTQYF
cdr3_length: 13; v_call: TRBV15; clone_size: .; j_call: TRBJ1-5; d_call: .; cdr3_nt: TGTGCCACCAGCAGAGAAACCTTTCGGACCCAGCATTTT; cdr3_aa: CATSRETFRTQHF
cdr3_length: 13; v_call: TRBV5-8; clone_size: .; j_call: TRBJ1-1; d_call: TRBD1; cdr3_nt: TGTGCCAGTTCGCTTACAGGGGTTACTGAAGCTTTCTTT; cdr3_aa: CASSLTGVTEAFF
cdr3_length: 12; v_call: TRBV2; clone_size: .; j_call: TRBJ1-1; d_call: .; cdr3_nt: TGTGCCAGCAGGCCCCGCTTTTCTGAAGCTTTCTTT; cdr3_aa: CASRPRFSEAFF
cdr3_length: 14; v_call: TRBV18; clone_size: .; j_call: TRBJ1-2; d_call: TRBD1; cdr3_nt: TGTGCCAGCTCTTCAGTGGGACAGCTCTATGGCTACACCTTC; cdr3_aa: CASSSVGQLYGYTF
cdr3_length: 13; v_call: TRBV12-3/TRBV12-4; clone_size: .; j_call: TRBJ2-7; d_call: .; cdr3_nt: TGTGCCAGCAGCGGTGGACTTACCTACGAGCAGTACTTC; cdr3_aa: CASSGGLTYEQYF
cdr3_length: 17; v_call: TRBV4-2; clone_size: .; j_call: TRBJ1-1; d_call: .; cdr3_nt: TGTGCCAGCAGCCAAGCCCGGGGGGGTATCATGAACACTGAAGCTTTCTTT; cdr3_aa: CASSQARGGIMNTEAFF
cdr3_length: 15; v_call: TRBV7-2; clone_size: .; j_call: TRBJ1-5; d_call: TRBD1; cdr3_nt: TGTGCCAGCAGCTTACTGTCACAGGGGCATCAGCCCCAGCATTTT; cdr3_aa: CASSLLSQGHQPQHF
cdr3_length: 16; v_call: TRBV18; clone_size: .; j_call: TRBJ1-2; d_call: .; cdr3_nt: TGTGCCAGCTCACCAGAGCCGGCGAGACTAGTCTATGGCTACACCTTC; cdr3_aa: CASSPEPARLVYGYTF
cdr3_length: 14; v_call: TRBV5-1; clone_size: .; j_call: TRBJ1-1; d_call: .; cdr3_nt: TGCGCCAGCAGCGTGGTAACCTCGAACACTGAAGCTTTCTTT; cdr3_aa: CASSVVTSNTEAFF
cdr3_length: 13; v_call: TRBV30; clone_size: .; j_call: TRBJ1-3; d_call: .; cdr3_nt: TGTGCCTGGACTTCGAGTCCCTGGGACACCATATATTTT; cdr3_aa: CAWTSSPWDTIYF
cdr3_length: 14; v_call: TRBV7-2; clone_size: .; j_call: TRBJ2-5; d_call: TRBD2; cdr3_nt: TGTGCCAGCAGTGTAGCGGGATTGCGAGAGACCCAGTACTTC; cdr3_aa: CASSVAGLRETQYF
cdr3_length: 16; v_call: TRBV7-2; clone_size: .; j_call: TRBJ2-1; d_call: TRBD2; cdr3_nt: TGTGCCAGCAGCCCCCCAGGACTAGCGGTCAACAATGAGCAGTTCTTC; cdr3_aa: CASSPPGLAVNNEQFF
cdr3_length: 16; v_call: TRBV27; clone_size: .; j_call: TRBJ1-5; d_call: TRBD1; cdr3_nt: TGTGCCAGCAGTAAGTCGGGGACAGGGAACAATCAGCCCCAGCATTTT; cdr3_aa: CASSKSGTGNNQPQHF
cdr3_length: 17; v_call: TRBV29-1; clone_size: .; j_call: TRBJ2-3; d_call: TRBD2; cdr3_nt: TGCAGCTCCTCCCGGCGGGGGGGCCCCGGCAGCACAGATACGCAGTATTTT; cdr3_aa: CSSSRRGGPGSTDTQYF
cdr3_length: 17; v_call: TRBV5-8; clone_size: .; j_call: TRBJ2-5; d_call: TRBD2; cdr3_nt: TGTGCCAGCAGCCGGGGTGGGGGACTAGGAAGTCAAGAGACCCAGTACTTC; cdr3_aa: CASSRGGGLGSQETQYF
cdr3_length: 14; v_call: TRBV7-2; clone_size: .; j_call: TRBJ1-1; d_call: .; cdr3_nt: TGTGCCAGCAGCTCAGGGGTCTCGGCAGACGCGGCTTTCTTT; cdr3_aa: CASSSGVSADAAFF
cdr3_length: 14; v_call: TRBV5-1; clone_size: .; j_call: TRBJ2-5; d_call: .; cdr3_nt: TGCGCCAGCAGCGAGACAAGCGCGGGGGAGACCCAGTACTTC; cdr3_aa: CASSETSAGETQYF
cdr3_length: 14; v_call: TRBV2; clone_size: .; j_call: TRBJ1-4; d_call: .; cdr3_nt: TGTGCCAGCAATCCCTATGCAACTAATGAAAAACTGTTTTTT; cdr3_aa: CASNPYATNEKLFF
cdr3_length: 14; v_call: TRBV16; clone_size: .; j_call: TRBJ2-1; d_call: .; cdr3_nt: TGTGCCAGCAGCCGTGGGGGGCTAGGCAATGAGCAGTTCTTC; cdr3_aa: CASSRGGLGNEQFF
cdr3_length: 18; v_call: TRBV9; clone_size: .; j_call: TRBJ2-1; d_call: TRBD2; cdr3_nt: TGTGCCAGCAGCCCTCAGGGGGGGACTAGCGGGGCCTACAATGAGCAGTTCTTC; cdr3_aa: CASSPQGGTSGAYNEQFF